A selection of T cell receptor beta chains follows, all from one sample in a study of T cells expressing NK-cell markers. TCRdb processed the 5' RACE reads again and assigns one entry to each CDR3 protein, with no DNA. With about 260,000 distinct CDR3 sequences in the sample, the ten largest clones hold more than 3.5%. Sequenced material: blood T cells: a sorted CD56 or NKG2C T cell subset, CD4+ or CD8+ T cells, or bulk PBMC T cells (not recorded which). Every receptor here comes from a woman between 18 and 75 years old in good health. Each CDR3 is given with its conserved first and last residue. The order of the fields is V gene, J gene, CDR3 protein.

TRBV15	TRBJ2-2	CATSRPGTVNTGELFF
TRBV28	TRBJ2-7	CASSRGSPYEQYF
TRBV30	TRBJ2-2	CASSGGARTGELFF
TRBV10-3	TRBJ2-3	CAISERGDTQYF
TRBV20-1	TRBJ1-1	CSARDGGQDTEAFF
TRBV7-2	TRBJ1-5	CASSPLENSNQPQHF
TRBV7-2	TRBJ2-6	CASSLYRSGANVLTF
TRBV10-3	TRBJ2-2	CAISAWGVNTGELFF
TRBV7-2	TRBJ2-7	CASLQGSDEQYF
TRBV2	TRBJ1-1	CASSESGPDLGGMAFF
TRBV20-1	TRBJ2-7	CSAAPGLEREGVYEQYF
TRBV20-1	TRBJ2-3	CSARDGALAGGHDTQYF
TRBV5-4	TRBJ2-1	CASSRDYYNEQFF